The present entry profiles one T cell receptor beta chain with its context. Its antigen is unidentified. Peripheral blood samples of around 9.8 milliliters were drawn from each donor. This record belongs to a study of blood T cells in healthy people across ages. Study-wide points: Reliance upon unsorted PBMCs precluded definitive naive versus antigen-experienced comparison.

This CDR3 is 15 amino acids long. V was cut by 1 base and J by 1 base, with 11 bases left in between. In germline, CDR1 is SNHLY, CDR2 FYNNEI. The second PCR ran 7 to 11 cycles with a sample-barcoded 5' primer and J-beta primers. TCRdb re-derived calls from the 5' RACE reads in MiXCR, one entry per CDR3 protein. The sample shows roughly 1.5 million distinct CDR3 sequences, 40% to 45% of them seen only once. The rearrangement uses TRBV2 and TRBJ2-7, with D possibly TRBD2 on 5 matching bases. Sequenced sample: blood. The sequence was obtained from a woman between 18 and 30 years old in good health. The CDR3 is CASSEVAGRSYEQYF. DNA of the CDR3: TGTGCCAGCAGTGAAGTGGCGGGTCGTTCCTACGAGCAGTACTTC.